Below are 27 T cell receptor beta chains sequenced from a single sample in a study of T cell repertoires in ileal Crohn's disease. The time point: neoterminal ileum biopsy at postoperative endoscopy, about 6 months after surgery. TCRdb keeps only in-frame clones here, not all; method: immunoSEQ multiplex PCR. The sample holds some 10,000 clones; roughly 80% are singletons and the top ten take around 16%. Sequenced: ileal tissue. The receptors were sampled from an adult with Crohn's disease.

This clone was observed a few times. The chain couples TRBV5-4 to TRBJ2-1; 11 bases agree with TRBD2. CDR1 is SGHNT, CDR2 YYREEE, per germline (reference sequence). The CDR3 is 14 residues long. J gave up 16 bases and V 6 bases, and 15 bases lay outside the gene matches. The CDR3 DNA follows: TGTGCCAGCAACCGGGACCCTTTAGCGGGAGGGGTCTTCTTC. Encoded protein: CASNRDPLAGGVFF.

In its sample, this clone was seen a few times. The J gene is TRBJ1-5, the V gene TRBV19; a possible D gene is TRBD1 (5 bases). Trimming took 2 bases from V and 5 from J, leaving 10 bases between them. Germline assignment: CDR1 LNHDA and CDR2 SQIVND (reference sequence). The CDR3 length is 14 residues. DNA for the CDR3: TGTGCCAGTAGTATATTAGGGGCCCATCAGCCCCAGCATTTT. Translating it yields CASSILGAHQPQHF.

The chain couples TRBV11-2 to TRBJ1-6; D ambiguous. Germline V CDR1 and CDR2: SGHAT, FQNNGV. The V gene lost 0 bases and the J gene lost 8 bases, with 8 bases spanning the gap. This CDR3 region has 14 residues. The CDR3 nucleotides are TGTGCCAGCAGCTTAGATTTTGTCTATTCACCCCTCCACTTT. Encoded protein: CASSLDFVYSPLHF.

The chain recombines TRBV7-8 with TRBJ1-3; the D is unclear. V was pared by 3 bases and J by 4 bases, with 13 bases between. Germline loops: CDR1 SGHVS, CDR2 FQNEAQ. The length of the CDR3 is 15 residues. The CDR3, as DNA: TGTGCCAGCAGCTTTCGAGGGCATAGGGGAAACACCATATATTTT. As protein: CASSFRGHRGNTIYF.

The gene calls are TRBV30 and TRBJ1-1; 9 bases map to TRBD1. This CDR3 contains 16 residues. From germline, CDR1 is GTSNPN and CDR2 SVGIG (reference sequence). With 4 bases clipped from V and 0 bases from J, the junction kept 9 bases outside the gene matches. The CDR3 DNA reads as TGTGCCTGGATACCTGACCGGGACAGGGTGAACACTGAAGCTTTCTTT. This sequence encodes CAWIPDRDRVNTEAFF.

The rearrangement joins TRBV10-3 to TRBJ1-1; D remains ambiguous. V lost 5 bases and J lost 3, with 10 bases in between. Germline V gene sequence: CDR1 ENHRY, CDR2 SYGVKD. The CDR3 length is 13 residues. The CDR3 DNA follows: TGTGCCATCAGTACACAGATTTACACTGAAGCTTTCTTT. It translates to CAISTQIYTEAFF.

This chain joins TRBV6-6 and TRBJ2-1; TRBD2 agrees at 11 bases. The V gene end was trimmed by 6 bases and the J gene end by 10 bases; junction bases not matched to a gene: 8. CDR3 size: 14 residues. The germline gives CDR1 MNHNY, CDR2 SVGAGI (reference sequence). The CDR3 here is CASRGTSGSGEQFF. Written as DNA, the CDR3 is TGTGCCAGCAGGGGGACTAGCGGCAGTGGGGAGCAGTTCTTC.

The CDR3 region has the DNA TGCAGTGCTCCGGACAGGGGGGGCTACACCTTC. It encodes CSAPDRGGYTF. This chain links TRBV20-1 with TRBJ1-2; 10 nucleotides line up with TRBD1. V shed 5 bases and J 8 bases; nucleotides not matched to a gene: 2. CDR3 size: 11 residues. CDR1 and CDR2 from the germline V gene are DFQATT and SNEGSKA (reference sequence).

V and J are TRBV15 and TRBJ1-1; 10 nucleotides match TRBD1. V lost 1 base and J lost 6; bases outside the gene matches: 11. CDR3 length: 17 residues. Germline V gene sequence: CDR1 LNHNV, CDR2 YYDKDF (reference sequence). The CDR3 DNA reads TGTGCCACCAGCAGAGGTCTGGGACAGGGGAAGGAGGCTGAAGCTTTCTTT. It is translated as CATSRGLGQGKEAEAFF.

This clone showed up just once. This sequence joins TRBV19 and TRBJ2-5; 7 nucleotides match TRBD1. This CDR3 is 15 amino acids long. The V gene end was trimmed by 3 bases and the J gene end by 0 bases; junction bases not matched to a gene: 4. CDR1 LNHDA and CDR2 SQIVND come from the germline V gene (reference sequence). The CDR3 DNA follows: TGTGCCAGTAGTATTGGGACAGCGTACCAAGAGACCCAGTACTTC. Translated, it gives CASSIGTAYQETQYF.

This chain uses TRBV15 with TRBJ2-1; maybe TRBD2 (6 bases). This CDR3 has 15 residues. Germline values: CDR1 LNHNV, CDR2 YYDKDF (reference sequence). Deletions cut 1 base from V and 3 bases from J, with 10 bases between. CDR3 sequence reads: CATSRAAGSYNEQFF. The CDR3 DNA follows: TGTGCCACCAGCAGAGCAGCGGGCAGCTACAATGAGCAGTTCTTC.

This clone occurred a few times. The CDR3, as DNA: TGTGCCAGCAGTTTACTAGCGGGTTCCTACGAGCAGTACTTC. Translating it yields CASSLLAGSYEQYF. This chain connects TRBV27 to TRBJ2-7; 8 bases are a match to TRBD2. Germline V gene sequence: CDR1 MNHEY, CDR2 SMNVEV (reference sequence). CDR3 length: 14 residues. V lost 2 bases, J lost 1 base, and 1 base stayed unmatched.

This sequence joins TRBV18 and TRBJ2-7; TRBD1 might be the D (5 bases). The CDR3 is made up of 14 amino acids. Trimming took 3 bases from V and 2 from J, leaving 11 bases between them. Germline V CDR1 and CDR2: KGHSH, LQKENI. Here the CDR3 DNA reads TGTGCCAGCTCACCGCCAGGGTCCACCTACGAGCAGTACTTC. Amino acid sequence: CASSPPGSTYEQYF.

This chain joins TRBV30 and TRBJ2-7, with 7 bases lining up with TRBD1. The CDR3 length is 13 residues. The V and J ends lost 3 bases and 2 bases, in that order; junction bases with no gene match: 4. Germline lookup yields CDR1 GTSNPN and CDR2 SVGIG (reference sequence). In nucleotides, the CDR3 is TGTGCCTGGAGAAGACAGGGTACCTACGAGCAGTACTTC. Translating gives CAWRRQGTYEQYF.

This sequence joins TRBV23-1 and TRBJ2-7; D is possibly TRBD2 (5 bases). TRBV23-1 is designated an ORF whose function remains uncertain. The length of the CDR3 is 18 residues. Trimming took off 3 bases at V and 3 bases at J, with 24 bases between the two ends. As DNA, the CDR3 is TGCGCCAGCAGTCATTCTCTAGCTGGGGAACTAGTGGGCTACGAGCAGTACTTC. Its protein is CASSHSLAGELVGYEQYF.

The chain carries TRBV11-2 and TRBJ2-5; TRBD2 is a possible D gene (6 bases). The DNA end lines up better with TRBJ2-7; the J call may be wrong. The CDR3 totals 17 residues. Germline CDR1 is SGHAT and CDR2 is FQNNGV. The CDR3 region is CASSSSFGGKASYEQYF. CDR3 nucleotide sequence: TGTGCCAGCAGCTCCAGTTTCGGCGGGAAGGCCTCCTACGAGCAGTACTTC.

The chain carries TRBV21-1 and TRBJ2-7; the D call TRBD1 from the table was never checked on the DNA. TRBV21-1 is designated a pseudogene. This CDR3 has 14 residues. CDR3 sequence reads: CASSKARQGDEQYF. The CDR3 bases are TGTGCCAGCAGCAAAGCGCGGCAGGGGGACGAGCAGTACTTC.

The chain carries TRBV2 and TRBJ2-2; TRBD1 matches at 8 bases. Germline values: CDR1 SNHLY, CDR2 FYNNEI. After removal of 6 bases from V and 1 base from J, the junction contained 4 bases not matched to a gene. The CDR3 spans 15 residues. Here the CDR3 reads CASSRGTGNTGELFF. The CDR3 DNA is TGTGCCAGCAGCCGCGGGACAGGGAACACCGGGGAGCTGTTTTTT.

This chain uses TRBV6-4 with TRBJ1-2; D call uncertain. The CDR3 length is 15 residues. The V end was cut by 0 bases, the J end by 4 bases, with 12 bases between. CDR1 and CDR2 from the germline V gene are MRHNA and SNTAGT. CDR3 nucleotides: TGTGCCAGCAGTGACTCTGGGGAGGCAAGCTATGGCTACACCTTC. Its protein is CASSDSGEASYGYTF.

This clone was seen only a few times. J is TRBJ1-1 and V is TRBV10-1; D remains unclear. With 6 bases removed from V and 0 bases from J, the gap between germline ends came to 8 bases. Germline lookup yields CDR1 WNHNN and CDR2 SYGVQD (reference sequence). The CDR3 consists of 13 residues. CDR3 DNA sequence: TGCGCCAGCAGCTCGGTGGTGAACACTGAAGCTTTCTTT. This sequence encodes CASSSVVNTEAFF.

The V and J genes are TRBV27 and TRBJ1-1; TRBD1 matches at 7 bases. Germline CDR1 and CDR2: MNHEY and SMNVEV (reference sequence). Trimming took 4 bases from V and 1 from J; bases not matched to a gene: 6. CDR3 length: 15 amino acids. The CDR3 is CASSSTGVWNTEAFF. CDR3 in DNA: TGTGCCAGCAGTTCAACAGGGGTATGGAACACTGAAGCTTTCTTT.

This clone was seen a single time. The V and J genes are TRBV6-6 and TRBJ2-7, with D perhaps matching TRBD1 (6 bases). Germline assignment: CDR1 MNHNY and CDR2 SVGAGI (reference sequence). CDR3 length equals 15 residues. Trimming pared 4 bases from V and 0 bases from J, leaving 13 bases between. The CDR3 protein is CASSFPTGLSYEQYF. The CDR3 nucleotides read TGTGCCAGCAGTTTCCCGACAGGCCTCTCCTACGAGCAGTACTTC.

The J gene is TRBJ2-7, the V gene TRBV5-1; 12 positions agree with TRBD1. The CDR3 is 15 residues long. Germline loops: CDR1 SGHRS, CDR2 YFSETQ. V lost 3 bases to trimming and J lost 7 bases; unmatched junction nucleotides: 8. The CDR3 DNA reads TGCGCCAGCAGCTCTCAAGGGACAGGGGGCGATGAGCAGTACTTC. It encodes CASSSQGTGGDEQYF.

V is TRBV28 and J is TRBJ1-2; unclear D gene. CDR3 length: 13 amino acids. CDR1 is MDHEN, CDR2 SYDVKM, per germline. Trimming left V 4 bases short and J 7 bases short, with 13 bases between. The CDR3 protein is CASSSGSRGGYTF. The CDR3 DNA reads TGTGCCAGCAGTTCCGGATCTCGAGGTGGCTACACCTTC.

Concerning this clone itself: In the same sample, other DNA sequences code for this CDR3. The rearrangement joins TRBV2 to TRBJ2-5; 8 positions match TRBD1. CDR1 is SNHLY, CDR2 FYNNEI, per germline. V lost 9 bases and J lost 5; bases outside the gene matches: 8. There are 13 residues in the CDR3. CDR3 DNA sequence: TGTGCCAGTACCCCGGACAGGGAGGAGACCCAGTACTTC. Translating gives CASTPDREETQYF.

This chain links TRBV7-8 with TRBJ2-3; D perhaps matches TRBD2 (6 bases). Germline V gives CDR1 SGHVS, CDR2 FQNEAQ. The CDR3 consists of 13 residues. V was pared by 11 bases and J by 4 bases, with 16 bases between. The CDR3 is CASTRESPDTQYF. The CDR3, as DNA: TGTGCCTCCACCCGGGAGAGTCCAGATACGCAGTATTTT.

CDR3 in DNA: TGTGCCAGCAGCCCTGAGGTAGTACGCACTGAAGCTTTCTTT. Translated: CASSPEVVRTEAFF. This rearrangement joins TRBV9 to TRBJ1-1; D is undetermined. V shed 4 bases and J shed 4 bases, with 14 bases lying between them. This CDR3 contains 14 residues. The germline V gene encodes CDR1 SGDLS and CDR2 YYNGEE. The full variable domain, completed using reference TRBV9 and TRBJ1-1, is DSGVTQTPKHLITATGQRVTLRCSPRSGDLSVYWYQQSLDQGLQFLIQYYNGEERAKGNILERFSAQQFPDLHSELNLSSLELGDSALYFCASSPEVVRTEAFFGQGTRLTVV.